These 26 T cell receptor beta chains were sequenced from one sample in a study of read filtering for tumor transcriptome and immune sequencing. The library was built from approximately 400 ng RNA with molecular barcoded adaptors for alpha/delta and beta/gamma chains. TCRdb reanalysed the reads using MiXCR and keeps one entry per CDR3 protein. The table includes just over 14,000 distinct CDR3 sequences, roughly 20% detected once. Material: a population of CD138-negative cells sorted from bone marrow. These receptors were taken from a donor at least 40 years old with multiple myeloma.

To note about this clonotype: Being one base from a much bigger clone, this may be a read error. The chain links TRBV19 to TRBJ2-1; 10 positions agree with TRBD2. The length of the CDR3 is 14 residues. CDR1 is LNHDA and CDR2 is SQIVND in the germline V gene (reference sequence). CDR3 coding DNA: TGTGCCAGCAACCTAGCGGGGGTGTACAATGAGCGGTTCTTC. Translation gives CASNLAGVYNERFF.

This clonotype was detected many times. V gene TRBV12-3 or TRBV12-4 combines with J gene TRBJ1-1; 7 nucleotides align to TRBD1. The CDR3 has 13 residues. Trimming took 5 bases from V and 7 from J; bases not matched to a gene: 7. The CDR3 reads CASSLQTGIEAFF. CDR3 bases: TGTGCCAGCAGTCTACAGACAGGGATTGAAGCTTTCTTT.

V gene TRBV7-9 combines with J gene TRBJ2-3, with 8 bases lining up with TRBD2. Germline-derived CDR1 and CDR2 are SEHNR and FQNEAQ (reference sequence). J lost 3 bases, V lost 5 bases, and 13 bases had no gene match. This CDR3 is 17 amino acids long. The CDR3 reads CASSASGTSGITDTQYF. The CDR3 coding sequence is TGTGCCAGCAGCGCCTCCGGGACTAGTGGGATTACAGATACGCAGTATTTT.

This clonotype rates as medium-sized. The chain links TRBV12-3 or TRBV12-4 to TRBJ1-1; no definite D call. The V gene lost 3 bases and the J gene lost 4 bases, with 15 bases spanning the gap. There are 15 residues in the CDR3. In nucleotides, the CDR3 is TGTGCCAGCAGTTTCGGCGCTCGAGGGCGCACTGAAGCTTTCTTT. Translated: CASSFGARGRTEAFF.

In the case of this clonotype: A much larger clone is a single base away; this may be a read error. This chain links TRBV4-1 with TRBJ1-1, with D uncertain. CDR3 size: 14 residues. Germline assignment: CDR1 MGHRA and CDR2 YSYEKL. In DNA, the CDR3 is TGCACCAGCAGCCAAGCCAGCATGAACACTGAAGCTTTCTTT. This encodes CTSSQASMNTEAFF.

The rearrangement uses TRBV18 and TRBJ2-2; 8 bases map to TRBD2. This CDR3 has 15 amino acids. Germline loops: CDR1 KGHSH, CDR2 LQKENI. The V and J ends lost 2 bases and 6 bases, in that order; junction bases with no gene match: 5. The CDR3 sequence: CASSPRGLGAGELFF. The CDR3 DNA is TGTGCCAGCTCACCAAGGGGACTAGGCGCCGGGGAGCTGTTTTTT.

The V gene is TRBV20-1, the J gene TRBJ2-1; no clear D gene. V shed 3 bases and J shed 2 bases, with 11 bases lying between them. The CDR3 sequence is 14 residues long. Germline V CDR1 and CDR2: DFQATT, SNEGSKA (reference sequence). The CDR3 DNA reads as TGCAGTGCTAGTAAAGCCTTCCCCTACAATGAGCAGTTCTTC. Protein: CSASKAFPYNEQFF.

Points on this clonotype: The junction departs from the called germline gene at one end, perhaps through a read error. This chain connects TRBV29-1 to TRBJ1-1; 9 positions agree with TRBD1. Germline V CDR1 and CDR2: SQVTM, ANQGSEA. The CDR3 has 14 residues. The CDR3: CSVPSRSTGGSASF. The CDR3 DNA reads TGCAGCGTTCCCAGCAGATCGACAGGGGGGTCAGCTTCCTTT.

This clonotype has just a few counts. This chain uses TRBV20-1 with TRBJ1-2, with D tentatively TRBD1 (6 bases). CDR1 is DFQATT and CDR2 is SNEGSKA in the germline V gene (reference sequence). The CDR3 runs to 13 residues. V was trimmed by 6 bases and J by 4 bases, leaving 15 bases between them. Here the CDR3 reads CSASPPGAYGYTF. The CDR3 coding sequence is TGCAGTGCGAGCCCGCCAGGGGCCTATGGCTACACCTTC.

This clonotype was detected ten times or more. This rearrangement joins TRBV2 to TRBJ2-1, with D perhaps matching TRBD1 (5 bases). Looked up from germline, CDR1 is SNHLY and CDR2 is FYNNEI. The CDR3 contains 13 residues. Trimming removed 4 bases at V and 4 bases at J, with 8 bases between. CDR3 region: CASSGQIYNEQFF. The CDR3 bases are TGTGCCAGCAGTGGACAGATTTACAATGAGCAGTTCTTC.

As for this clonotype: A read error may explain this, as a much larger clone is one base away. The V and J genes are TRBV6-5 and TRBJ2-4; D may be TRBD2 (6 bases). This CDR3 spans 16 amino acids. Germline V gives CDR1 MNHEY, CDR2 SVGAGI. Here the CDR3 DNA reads TGTGCCAGCACCCCCCCTGGCCTACTAGCCAAAAACATTCGGTACTTC. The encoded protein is CASTPPGLLAKNIRYF.

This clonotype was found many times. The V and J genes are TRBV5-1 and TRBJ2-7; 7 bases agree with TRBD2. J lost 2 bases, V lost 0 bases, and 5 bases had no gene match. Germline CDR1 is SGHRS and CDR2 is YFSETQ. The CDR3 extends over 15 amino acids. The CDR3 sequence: CASSLASLAAYEQYF. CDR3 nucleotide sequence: TGCGCCAGCAGCTTGGCCTCGCTAGCGGCCTACGAGCAGTACTTC.

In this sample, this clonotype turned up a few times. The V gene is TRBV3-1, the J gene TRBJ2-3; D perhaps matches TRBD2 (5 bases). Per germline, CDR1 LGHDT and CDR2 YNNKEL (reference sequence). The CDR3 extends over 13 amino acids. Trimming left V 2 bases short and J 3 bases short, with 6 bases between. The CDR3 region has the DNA TGTGCCAGCAGCCAACCGGGGACAGATACGCAGTATTTT. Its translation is CASSQPGTDTQYF.

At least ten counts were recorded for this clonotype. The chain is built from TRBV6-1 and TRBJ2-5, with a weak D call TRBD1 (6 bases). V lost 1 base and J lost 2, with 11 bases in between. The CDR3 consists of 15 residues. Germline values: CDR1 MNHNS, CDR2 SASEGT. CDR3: CASSEVPGQQETQYF. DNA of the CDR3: TGTGCCAGCAGTGAAGTCCCGGGACAACAAGAGACCCAGTACTTC.

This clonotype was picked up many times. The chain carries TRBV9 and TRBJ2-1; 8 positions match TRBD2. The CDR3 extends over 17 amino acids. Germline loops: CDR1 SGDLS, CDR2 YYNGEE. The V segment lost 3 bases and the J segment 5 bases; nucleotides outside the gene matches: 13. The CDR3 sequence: CASSDSPSGRGDNEQFF. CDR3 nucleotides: TGTGCCAGCAGCGACTCCCCGAGCGGGAGAGGCGACAATGAGCAGTTCTTC.

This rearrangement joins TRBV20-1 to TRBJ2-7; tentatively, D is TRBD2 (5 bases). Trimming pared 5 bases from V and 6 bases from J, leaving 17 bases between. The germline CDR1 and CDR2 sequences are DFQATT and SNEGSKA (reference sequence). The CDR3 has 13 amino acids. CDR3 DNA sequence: TGCAGTGCTCAGGACCGAGCGGATTCCGAGCAGTACTTC. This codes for CSAQDRADSEQYF.

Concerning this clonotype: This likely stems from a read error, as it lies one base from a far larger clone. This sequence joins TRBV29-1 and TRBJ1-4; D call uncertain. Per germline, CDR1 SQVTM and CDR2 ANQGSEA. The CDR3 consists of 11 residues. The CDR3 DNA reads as TGCAGCGTTCTCAGCACAGATACGCAGTGTTTT. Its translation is CSVLSTDTQCF.

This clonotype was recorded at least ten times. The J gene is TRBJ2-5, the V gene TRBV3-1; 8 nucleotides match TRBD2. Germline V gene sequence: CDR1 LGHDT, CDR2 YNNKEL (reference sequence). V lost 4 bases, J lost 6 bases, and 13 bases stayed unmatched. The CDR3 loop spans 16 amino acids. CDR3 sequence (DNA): TGTGCCAGCAGCCTTTTCACTCGGGGGGGCGGGAAGACCCAGTACTTC. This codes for CASSLFTRGGGKTQYF.

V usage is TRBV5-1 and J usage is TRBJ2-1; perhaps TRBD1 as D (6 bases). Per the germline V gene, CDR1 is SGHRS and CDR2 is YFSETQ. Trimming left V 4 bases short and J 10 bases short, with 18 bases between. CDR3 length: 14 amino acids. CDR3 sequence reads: CASSAAGQTLEQFF. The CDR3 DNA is TGCGCCAGCAGCGCGGCTGGACAGACTTTGGAGCAGTTCTTC.

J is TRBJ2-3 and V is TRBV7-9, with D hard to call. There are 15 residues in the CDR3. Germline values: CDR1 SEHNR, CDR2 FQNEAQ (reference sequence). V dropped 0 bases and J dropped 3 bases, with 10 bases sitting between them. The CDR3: CASSLAQWPTDTQYF. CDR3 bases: TGTGCCAGCAGCTTAGCGCAGTGGCCGACAGATACGCAGTATTTT.

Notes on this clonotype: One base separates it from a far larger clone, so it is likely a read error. Here the CDR3 DNA reads TGTGCCAGCAGTTACTCTCCACGGTACAGCCATCGGGGGGCCAACGTCCTGACTTTC. This translates into CASSYSPRYSHRGANVLTF. V is TRBV6-5 and J is TRBJ2-6; D is uncertain. Trimming cost V 0 bases and J 4 bases, with 19 bases left between them. The germline CDR1 and CDR2 sequences are MNHEY and SVGAGI. The CDR3 contains 19 residues.

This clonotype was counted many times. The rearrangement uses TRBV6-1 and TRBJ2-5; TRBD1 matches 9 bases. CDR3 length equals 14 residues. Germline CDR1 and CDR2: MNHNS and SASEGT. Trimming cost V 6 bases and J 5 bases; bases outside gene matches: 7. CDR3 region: CASRSTGGSETQYF. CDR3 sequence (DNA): TGTGCCAGCAGATCGACAGGGGGTTCGGAGACCCAGTACTTC.

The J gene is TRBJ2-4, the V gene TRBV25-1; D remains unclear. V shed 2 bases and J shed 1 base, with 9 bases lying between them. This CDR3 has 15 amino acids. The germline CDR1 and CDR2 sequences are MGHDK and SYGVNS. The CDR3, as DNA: TGTGCCAGCAGTGAACAGTCCGGGGCCAAAAACATTCAGTACTTC. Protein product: CASSEQSGAKNIQYF.

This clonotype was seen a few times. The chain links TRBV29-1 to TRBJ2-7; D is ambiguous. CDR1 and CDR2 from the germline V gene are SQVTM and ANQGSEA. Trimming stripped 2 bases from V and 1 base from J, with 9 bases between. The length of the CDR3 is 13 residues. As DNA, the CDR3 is TGCAGCGTTGAATTTCCTGGGTCCTACGAGCAGTACTTC. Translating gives CSVEFPGSYEQYF.

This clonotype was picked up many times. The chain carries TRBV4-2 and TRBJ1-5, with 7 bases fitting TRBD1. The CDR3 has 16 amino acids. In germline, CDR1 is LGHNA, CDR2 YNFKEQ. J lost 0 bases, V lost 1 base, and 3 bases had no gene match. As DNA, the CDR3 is TGTGCCAGCAGCCAAGTTGGGGACAGTAGCAATCAGCCCCAGCATTTT. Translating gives CASSQVGDSSNQPQHF.

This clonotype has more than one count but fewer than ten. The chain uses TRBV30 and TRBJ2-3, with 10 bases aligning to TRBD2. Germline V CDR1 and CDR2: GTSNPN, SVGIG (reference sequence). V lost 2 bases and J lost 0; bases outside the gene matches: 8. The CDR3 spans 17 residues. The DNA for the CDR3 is TGTGCCTGGAGTTTAGCGGGGGGACCTTCTAGCACAGATACGCAGTATTTT. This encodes CAWSLAGGPSSTDTQYF.